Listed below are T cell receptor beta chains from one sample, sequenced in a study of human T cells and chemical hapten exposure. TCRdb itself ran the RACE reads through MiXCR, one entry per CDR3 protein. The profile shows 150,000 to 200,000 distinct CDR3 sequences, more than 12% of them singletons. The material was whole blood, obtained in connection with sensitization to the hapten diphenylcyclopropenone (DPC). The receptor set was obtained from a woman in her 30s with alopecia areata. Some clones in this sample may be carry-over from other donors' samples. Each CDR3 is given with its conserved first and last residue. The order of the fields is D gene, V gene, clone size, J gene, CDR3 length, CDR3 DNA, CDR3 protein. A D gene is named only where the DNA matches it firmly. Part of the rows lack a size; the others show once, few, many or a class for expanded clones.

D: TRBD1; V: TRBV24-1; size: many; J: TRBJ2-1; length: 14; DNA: TGTGCCACCGGTGAACAGGGGTCCTACAATGAGCAGTTCTTC; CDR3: CATGEQGSYNEQFF
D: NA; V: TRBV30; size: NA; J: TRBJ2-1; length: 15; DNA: TGTGCCTGGAGGGCGGTACAGGGTCAGTTTGGGGAGCAGTTCTTC; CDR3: CAWRAVQGQFGEQFF
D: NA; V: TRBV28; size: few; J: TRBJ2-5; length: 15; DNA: TGTGCCAGCAGGAAGACTAGTCCCCCCCGGGAGACCCAGTACTTC; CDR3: CASRKTSPPRETQYF
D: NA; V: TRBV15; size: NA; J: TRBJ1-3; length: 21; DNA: TGTGCCACCAGCAGAGATCGTTGGGGGGATCCGACACCTGATTCTGGAAACACCATATATTTT; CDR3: CATSRDRWGDPTPDSGNTIYF
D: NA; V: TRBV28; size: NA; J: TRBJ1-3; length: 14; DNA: TGTGCCAGCAGTTTTCAGGGGTCTGGAAACACCATATATTTT; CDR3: CASSFQGSGNTIYF
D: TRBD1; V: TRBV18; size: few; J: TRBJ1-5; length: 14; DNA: TGTGCCAGCTCACCGGGACAGGGGAGTCAGCCCCAGCATTTT; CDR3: CASSPGQGSQPQHF
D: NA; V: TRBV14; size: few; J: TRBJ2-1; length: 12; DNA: TGTGCCAGCAGCCAAGACTACAATGAGCAGTTCTTC; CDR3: CASSQDYNEQFF
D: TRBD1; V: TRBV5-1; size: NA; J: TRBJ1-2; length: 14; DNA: TGCGCCACCCGCCCGGTGGACAGGGCCCATGGCTACACCTTC; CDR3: CATRPVDRAHGYTF
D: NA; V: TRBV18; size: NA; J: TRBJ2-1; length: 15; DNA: TGTGCCAGCTCACCACCTGGGGGAAGGGCTAGCGAGCAGTTCTTC; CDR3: CASSPPGGRASEQFF
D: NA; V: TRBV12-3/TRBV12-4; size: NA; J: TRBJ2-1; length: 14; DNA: TGTGCCAGCAGTTTTGGCACAGGGACCAATGAGCAGTTCTTC; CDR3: CASSFGTGTNEQFF
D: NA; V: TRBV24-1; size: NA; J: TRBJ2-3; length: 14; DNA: TGTGCCACCAGTGATTTCCTCCTCGGCGATACGCAGTATTTT; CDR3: CATSDFLLGDTQYF
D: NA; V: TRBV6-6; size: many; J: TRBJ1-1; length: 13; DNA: TGTGCCAGCACCAAGACAGAGAACACTGAAGCTTTCTTT; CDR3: CASTKTENTEAFF
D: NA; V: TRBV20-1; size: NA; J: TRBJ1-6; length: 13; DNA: TGCAGTGCTAGAGATGGTGGTAATTCACCCCTCCACTTT; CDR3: CSARDGGNSPLHF
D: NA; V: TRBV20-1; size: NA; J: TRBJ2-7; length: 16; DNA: TGCAGTGCTAGAGATCAGGCAAGAATCATCCCCTACGAGCAGTACTTC; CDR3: CSARDQARIIPYEQYF
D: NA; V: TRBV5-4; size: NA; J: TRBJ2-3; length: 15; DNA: TGTGCCAGCAGCTATGAATCTAGTAAGGCAGATACGCAGTATTTT; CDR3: CASSYESSKADTQYF
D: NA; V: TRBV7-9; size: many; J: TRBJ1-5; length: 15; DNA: TGTGCCAGCAGCTCGGATCGCCATAGCAATCAGCCCCAGCATTTT; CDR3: CASSSDRHSNQPQHF
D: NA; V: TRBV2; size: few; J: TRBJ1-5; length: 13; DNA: TGTGCCAGCAGTCCAGGGGAGATAAGATTCACGCATTTT; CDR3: CASSPGEIRFTHF
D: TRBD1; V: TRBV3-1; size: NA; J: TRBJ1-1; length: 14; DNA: TGTGCCAGCAGCCCCGGGACAGGGTGGACTGAAGCTTTCTTT; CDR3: CASSPGTGWTEAFF
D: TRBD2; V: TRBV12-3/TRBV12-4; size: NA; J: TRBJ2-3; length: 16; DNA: TGTGCCAGCAGTTGGGGACTAGCGGCTAGCACAGATACGCAGTATTTT; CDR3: CASSWGLAASTDTQYF
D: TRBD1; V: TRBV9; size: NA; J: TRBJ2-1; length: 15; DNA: TGTGCCAGCAACCGGGGACAGAGCTCCTACAATGAGCAGTTCTTC; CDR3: CASNRGQSSYNEQFF
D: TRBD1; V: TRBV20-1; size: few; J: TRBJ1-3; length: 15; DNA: TGCAGTGCTAGTCCGTCAGGGGGTTCTGGAAACACCATATATTTT; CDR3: CSASPSGGSGNTIYF
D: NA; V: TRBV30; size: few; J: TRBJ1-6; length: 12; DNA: TGTGCCTGGAGTCTTCCCCTATCACCCCTCCACTTT; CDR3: CAWSLPLSPLHF
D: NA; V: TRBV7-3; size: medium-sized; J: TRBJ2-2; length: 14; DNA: TGTGCCAGCAGCTTAAGCGGGACCACCGGGGAGCTGTTTTTT; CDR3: CASSLSGTTGELFF
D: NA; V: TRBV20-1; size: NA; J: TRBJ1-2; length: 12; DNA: TGCAGTGCAAGCACGCGTGACTATGGCTACACCTTC; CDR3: CSASTRDYGYTF
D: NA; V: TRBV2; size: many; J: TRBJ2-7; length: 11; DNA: TGTGCCAGCAGTGGACGTTACGAGCAGTACTTC; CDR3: CASSGRYEQYF
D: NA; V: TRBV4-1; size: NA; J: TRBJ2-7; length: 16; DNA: TGCGCCAGCAGCCAAGACTGGAGGACTGGTTCCTACGAGCAGTACTTC; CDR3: CASSQDWRTGSYEQYF
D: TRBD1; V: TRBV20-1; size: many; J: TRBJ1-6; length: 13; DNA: TGCAGTGCGGGGGGACAGGGCAATTCACCCCTCCACTTT; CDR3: CSAGGQGNSPLHF
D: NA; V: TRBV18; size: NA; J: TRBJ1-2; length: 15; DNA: TGTGCCAGCTCACCACAGAGGCAGCCGGTCACCGGCTACACCTTC; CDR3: CASSPQRQPVTGYTF
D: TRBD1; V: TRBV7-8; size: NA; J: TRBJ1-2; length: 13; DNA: TGTGCCAGCAGCTTGGACAGGGGACGTGGCTACACCTTC; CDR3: CASSLDRGRGYTF
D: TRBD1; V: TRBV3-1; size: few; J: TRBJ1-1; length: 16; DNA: TGTGCCAGCAGCCTACGGGAGGGACAGGGAGAGACTGAAGCTTTCTTT; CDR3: CASSLREGQGETEAFF
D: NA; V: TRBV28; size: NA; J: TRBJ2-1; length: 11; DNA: TGTGCCAGCACCGAGAACAATGAGCAGTTCTTC; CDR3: CASTENNEQFF
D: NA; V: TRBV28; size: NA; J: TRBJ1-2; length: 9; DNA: TGTGGGAGATACTATGGCTACACCTTC; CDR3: CGRYYGYTF
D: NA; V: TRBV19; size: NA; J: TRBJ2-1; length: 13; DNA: TGTGCCAGTAGTATTAGCCGATACAATGAGCAGTTCTTC; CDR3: CASSISRYNEQFF
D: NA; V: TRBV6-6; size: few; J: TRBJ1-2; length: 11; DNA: TGTGCCAGCAGCCCCGGTGGCGGCTACACCTTC; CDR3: CASSPGGGYTF
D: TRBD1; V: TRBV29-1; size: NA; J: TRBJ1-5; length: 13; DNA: TGCAGCGTGCAGCGGGACAGCGCTGGGCCCCAGCATTTT; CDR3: CSVQRDSAGPQHF
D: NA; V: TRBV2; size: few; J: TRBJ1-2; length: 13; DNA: TGTGCCAGCAACCACATCAGGGATCGTGGCTACACCTTC; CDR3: CASNHIRDRGYTF
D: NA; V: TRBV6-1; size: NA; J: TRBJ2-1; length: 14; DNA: TGTGCCAGCAGAAACTCCGGCCGGGGTGATGAGCAGTTCTTC; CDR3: CASRNSGRGDEQFF
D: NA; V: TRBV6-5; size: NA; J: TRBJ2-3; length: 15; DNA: TGTGCCAGCAGTTACTCGATTACGGGGGCAGATACGCAGTATTTT; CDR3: CASSYSITGADTQYF
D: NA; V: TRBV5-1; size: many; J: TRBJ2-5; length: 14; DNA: TGCGCCAGCAGCTTGGCCAGCGGACAAGAGACCCAGTACTTC; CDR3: CASSLASGQETQYF
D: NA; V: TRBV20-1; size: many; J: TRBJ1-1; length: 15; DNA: TGCAGTGCTAGAGGCCCGACATCTCAGAACACTGAAGCTTTCTTT; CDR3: CSARGPTSQNTEAFF
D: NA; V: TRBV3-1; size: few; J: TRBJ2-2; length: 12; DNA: TGTGCCAGCAGCCAACGAACGGGGGAGCTGTTTTTT; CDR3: CASSQRTGELFF
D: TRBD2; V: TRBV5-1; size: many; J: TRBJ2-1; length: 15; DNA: TGCGCCAGCACTCGGACTAGCGCCCTTGTCAATGAGCAGTTCTTC; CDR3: CASTRTSALVNEQFF
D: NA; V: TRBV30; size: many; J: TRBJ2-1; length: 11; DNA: TGTGCCTGGAGGGACTACAATGAGCAGTTCTTC; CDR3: CAWRDYNEQFF
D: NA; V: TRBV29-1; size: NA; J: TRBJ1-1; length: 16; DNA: TGCAGCGTTGAAGACCGCTCGACATTCCGGAACACTGAAGCTTTCTTT; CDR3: CSVEDRSTFRNTEAFF
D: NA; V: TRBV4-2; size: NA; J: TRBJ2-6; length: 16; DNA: TGTGCCAGCAACAACAGGGTCCAGGCTGGGGCCAACGTCCTGACTTTC; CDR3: CASNNRVQAGANVLTF
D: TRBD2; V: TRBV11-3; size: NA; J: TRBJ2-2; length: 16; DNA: TGTGCCAGCAGCTCCCAGCGGGGGGAAAGCACCGGGGAGCTGTTTTTT; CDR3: CASSSQRGESTGELFF
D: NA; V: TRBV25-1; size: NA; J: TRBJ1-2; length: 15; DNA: TGTGCCAGCAGGGGACTTAACAGTGTTAACTATGGCTACACCTTC; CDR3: CASRGLNSVNYGYTF
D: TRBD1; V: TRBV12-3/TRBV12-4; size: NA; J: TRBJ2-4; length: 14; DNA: TGTGCCAGCAAAGCGGGACAGGGAGGAGACATTCAGTACTTC; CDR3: CASKAGQGGDIQYF
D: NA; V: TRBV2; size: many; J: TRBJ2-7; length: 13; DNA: TGTGCCAGCAGTCCCCTGGGCAGGGACGAGCAGTACTTC; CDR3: CASSPLGRDEQYF
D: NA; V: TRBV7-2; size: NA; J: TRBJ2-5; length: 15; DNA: TGTGCCAGCAGCCCCGACGTAACTAGTTTTGGGACCCAGTACTTC; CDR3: CASSPDVTSFGTQYF
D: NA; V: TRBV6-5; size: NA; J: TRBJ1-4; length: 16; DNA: TGTGCCAGCAGTTACTCGTTTGGTACCAGCGGGGAAAAACTGTTTTTT; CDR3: CASSYSFGTSGEKLFF
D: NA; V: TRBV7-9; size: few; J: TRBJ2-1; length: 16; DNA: TGTGCCAGCAGCTTACCGGGCCTTGGAAACATGGGTGAGCAGTTCTTC; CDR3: CASSLPGLGNMGEQFF
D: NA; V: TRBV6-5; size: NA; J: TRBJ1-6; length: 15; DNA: TGTGCCAGCAGAGGACCCTCCGGGGGTAATTCACCCCTCCACTTT; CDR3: CASRGPSGGNSPLHF
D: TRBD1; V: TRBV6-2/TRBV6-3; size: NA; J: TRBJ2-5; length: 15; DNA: TGTGCCAGCAGTTATGGACAGGGGAGAGTAGAGACCCAGTACTTC; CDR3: CASSYGQGRVETQYF
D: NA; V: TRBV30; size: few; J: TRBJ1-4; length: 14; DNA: TGTGCCTGGACCCAACACTCAACTAATGAAAAACTGTTTTTT; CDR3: CAWTQHSTNEKLFF
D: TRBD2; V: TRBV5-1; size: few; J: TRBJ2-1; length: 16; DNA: TGCGCCAGCAGCTTGGTAGTACTAGCGGGGGGAAATGAGCAGTTCTTC; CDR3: CASSLVVLAGGNEQFF
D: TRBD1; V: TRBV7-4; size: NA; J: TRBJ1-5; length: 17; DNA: TGTGCCAGTAAACACGCCCGGGACAGGCGGTATAATCAGCCCCAGCATTTT; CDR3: CASKHARDRRYNQPQHF